The entry below gives a single T cell receptor beta chain sequence along with its context. Antigen unknown. This entry is derived from a study of shared clonotypes between healthy human individuals. At a deep level, the assay was run. For every subset, genomic DNA was evenly distributed across several immunoSEQ plates. This table comes from immunoSEQ multiplex PCR, and its TCRdb copy is limited to in-frame clones, with some not included. The sample records hundreds of thousands of clones, roughly 95% being singletons. Only CD45RO-negative cells positively selected for CCR7 counted as naive CD8 cells, so terminally differentiated effector memory CD45RA+ cells were excluded. The donors, healthy adults who were HIV-negative, had experienced no recent acute infections or vaccinations. The CDR3 consists of 13 residues. Looked up from germline, CDR1 is SGDLS and CDR2 is YYNGEE. V was shortened by 2 bases and J by 4 bases, with 7 bases between the two germline ends.

Study-wide findings and caveats: The study found lower generation probabilities in non-shared clonotypes than in those shared by all four donors.

V gene TRBV9 combines with J gene TRBJ2-1; D is uncertain. Sequencing input: naive CD8+ T cells sorted from blood. The receptor's source is a woman in her 30s in good health. CDR3 amino acids: CASSVGWYNEQFF. CDR3 DNA: TGTGCCAGCAGCGTGGGATGGTACAATGAGCAGTTCTTC.